These T cell receptor beta chains were read from a single sample in a study of glioma-infiltrating T cells after dendritic cell vaccination. Generated by immunoSEQ multiplex PCR, the TCRdb table keeps only in-frame clones and is missing some. The table shows about 92,000 clones, with 70% to 90% occurring only once. The source material was blood, sampled before dendritic cell vaccination. These receptor sequences come from a human donor with glioblastoma. Each CDR3 is given with its conserved first and last residue. Fields, in order: J gene, V gene, D gene, clone size, CDR3 DNA, CDR3 protein. The D gene is left open where the match is weak. A clone size is listed for some rows: how often the clone was seen (once, few, many), or a class if it is expanded.

TRBJ1-4 TRBV6-5 TRBD1 . TGTGCCAGCAGAGACCGGGACAGGGTTGAAAAACTGTTTTTT CASRDRDRVEKLFF
TRBJ2-6 TRBV7-6 TRBD1 . TGTGCCAGCATCAAGACAGGGGCAGTCACTGGGGCCAACGTCCTGACTTTC CASIKTGAVTGANVLTF
TRBJ1-2 TRBV6-5 TRBD1 many TGTGCCAGCAGTCCGGGACAGGGAGTATATGGCTACACCTTC CASSPGQGVYGYTF
TRBJ1-5 TRBV5-1 . . TGCGCCAGCAGCTTGGGACCAGGGGCCAATCAGCCCCAGCATTTT CASSLGPGANQPQHF
TRBJ2-1 TRBV7-2 . . TGTGCCAGCAGCTCCGGGTTCTCCTACAATGAGCAGTTCTTC CASSSGFSYNEQFF
TRBJ2-5 TRBV27 . . TGTGCCAGCAGTTCCGACCCCCTAGCGCAGGAAGAGACCCAGTACTTC CASSSDPLAQEETQYF
TRBJ2-7 TRBV5-1 . . TGCGCCAGCAGCTTGGATGCCGGGACATTATCCTACGAGCAGTACTTC CASSLDAGTLSYEQYF
TRBJ2-1 TRBV19 . . TGTGCCAGTAGTATACCTTCTGGGGGCAGGGAGCAGTTCTTC CASSIPSGGREQFF
TRBJ2-5 TRBV10-1 TRBD1 . TGCGCCAGCAGCAAGGACAGGGGGAGGGAAGAGACCCAGTACTTC CASSKDRGREETQYF
TRBJ2-7 TRBV7-8 TRBD2 . TGTGCCAGCAGCTTAGCACCCGGGGGGGGAGAGCAGTACTTC CASSLAPGGGEQYF
TRBJ2-3 TRBV7-9 . . TGTGCCAGCAGCTTAGCCTTGGGGGGGGCCGGAGATACGCAGTATTTT CASSLALGGAGDTQYF
TRBJ2-7 TRBV7-7 . . TGTGCCAGCAGCTTATACGAGGGCCCGCTCTACGAGCAGTACTTC CASSLYEGPLYEQYF
TRBJ1-3 TRBV6-5 . . TGTGCCAGCAGTTACGGGGCTCAAGGAAACACCATATATTTT CASSYGAQGNTIYF
TRBJ2-5 TRBV27 . . TGTGCCAGCAGAGACTTAGGGGGAGGGGAGACCCAGTACTTC CASRDLGGGETQYF
TRBJ2-3 TRBV9 TRBD1 . TGTGCCAGCAGCCAACTGGGGACAGGGGGCACAGATACGCAGTATTTT CASSQLGTGGTDTQYF
TRBJ2-2 TRBV4-1 TRBD1 . TGCGCCAGCAGCCACAGGACAGGGATTGACGGGGAGCTGTTTTTT CASSHRTGIDGELFF
TRBJ1-4 TRBV19 . . TGTGCCACCTTTGCTACAGGGAGAATGGGTGAAAAACTGTTTTTT CATFATGRMGEKLFF